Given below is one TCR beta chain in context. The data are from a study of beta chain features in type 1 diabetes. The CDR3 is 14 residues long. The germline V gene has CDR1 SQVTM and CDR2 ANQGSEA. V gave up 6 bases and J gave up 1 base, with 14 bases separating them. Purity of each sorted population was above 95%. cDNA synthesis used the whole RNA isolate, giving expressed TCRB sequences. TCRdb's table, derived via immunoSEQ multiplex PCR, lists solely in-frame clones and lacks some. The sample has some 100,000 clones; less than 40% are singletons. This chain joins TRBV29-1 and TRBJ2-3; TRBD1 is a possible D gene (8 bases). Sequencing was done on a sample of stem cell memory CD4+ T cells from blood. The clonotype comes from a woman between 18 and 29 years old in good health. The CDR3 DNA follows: TGCAGCGTCTCAACAGGGGGGGGCACAGATACGCAGTATTTT. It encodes CSVSTGGGTDTQYF.